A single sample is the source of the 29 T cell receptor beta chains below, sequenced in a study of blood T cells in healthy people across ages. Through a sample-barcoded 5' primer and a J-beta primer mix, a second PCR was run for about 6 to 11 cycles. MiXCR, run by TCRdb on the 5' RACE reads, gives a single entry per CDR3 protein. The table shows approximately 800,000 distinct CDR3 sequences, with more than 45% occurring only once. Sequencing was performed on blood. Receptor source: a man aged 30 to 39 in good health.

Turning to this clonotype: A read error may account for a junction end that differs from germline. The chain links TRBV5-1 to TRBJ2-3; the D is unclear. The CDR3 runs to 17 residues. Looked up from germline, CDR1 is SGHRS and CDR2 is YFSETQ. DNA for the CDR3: TGCACCAGCAGCTTGGGTCGTGGGATTTCTAGCACAGATACGCAGTATTTT. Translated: CTSSLGRGISSTDTQYF.

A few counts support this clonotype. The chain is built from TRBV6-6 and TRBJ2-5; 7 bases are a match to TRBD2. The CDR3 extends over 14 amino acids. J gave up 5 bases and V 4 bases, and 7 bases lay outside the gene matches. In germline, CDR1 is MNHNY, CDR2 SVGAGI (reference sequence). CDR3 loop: CASSLGLVEETQYF. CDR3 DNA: TGTGCCAGCAGTTTAGGACTAGTTGAGGAGACCCAGTACTTC.

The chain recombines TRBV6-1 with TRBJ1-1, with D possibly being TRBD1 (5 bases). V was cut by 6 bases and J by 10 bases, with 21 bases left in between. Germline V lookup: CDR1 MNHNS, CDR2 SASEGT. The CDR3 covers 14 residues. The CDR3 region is CASRFQAGSGGAFF. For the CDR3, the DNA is TGTGCCAGCAGATTTCAAGCAGGGTCTGGGGGAGCTTTCTTT.

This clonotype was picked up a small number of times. For the CDR3, the DNA is TGTGCCAGCAGCCCCAGGACAGGGGCCCTTTTGAGAGGCTACACCTTC. Residues: CASSPRTGALLRGYTF. The chain recombines TRBV7-9 with TRBJ1-2; 9 bases line up with TRBD1. The CDR3 spans 16 residues. The trim removed 5 bases at V and 8 bases at J, leaving 15 bases unmatched. The V gene's germline CDR1 is SEHNR and CDR2 FQNEAQ (reference sequence).

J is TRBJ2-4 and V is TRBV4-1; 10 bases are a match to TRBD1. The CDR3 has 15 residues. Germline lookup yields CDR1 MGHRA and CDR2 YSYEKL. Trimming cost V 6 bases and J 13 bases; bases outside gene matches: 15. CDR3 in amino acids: CASSSPGQGRGEQYF. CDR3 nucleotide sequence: TGCGCCAGCAGTTCCCCGGGACAGGGGCGTGGGGAGCAGTACTTC.

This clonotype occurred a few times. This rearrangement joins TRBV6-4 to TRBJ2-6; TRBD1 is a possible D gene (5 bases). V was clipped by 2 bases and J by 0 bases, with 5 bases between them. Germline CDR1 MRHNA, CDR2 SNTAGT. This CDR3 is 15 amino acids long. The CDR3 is CASSDGHSGANVLTF. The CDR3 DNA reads TGTGCCAGCAGTGACGGACACTCTGGGGCCAACGTCCTGACTTTC.

The DNA of the CDR3 is TGCGCCAGCAGCCAGGAGACAGGGGGGGGCACTGAAGCTTTCTTT. It specifies CASSQETGGGTEAFF. This chain joins TRBV4-3 and TRBJ1-1, with TRBD1 matching 9 bases. This CDR3 region has 15 residues. J was trimmed by 4 bases and V by 3 bases; bases with no gene match: 6. Per the germline V gene, CDR1 is LGHNA and CDR2 is YSLEER.

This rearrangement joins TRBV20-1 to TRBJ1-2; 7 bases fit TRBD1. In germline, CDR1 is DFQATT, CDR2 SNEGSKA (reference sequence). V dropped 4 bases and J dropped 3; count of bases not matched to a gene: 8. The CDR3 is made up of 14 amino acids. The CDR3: CSAIYRGLDYGYTF. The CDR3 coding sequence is TGCAGTGCTATATACAGGGGATTGGACTATGGCTACACCTTC.

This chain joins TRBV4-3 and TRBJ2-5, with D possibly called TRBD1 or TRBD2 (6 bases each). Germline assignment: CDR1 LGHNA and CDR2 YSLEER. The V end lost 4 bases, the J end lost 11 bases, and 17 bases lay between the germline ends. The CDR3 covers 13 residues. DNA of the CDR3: TGCGCCAGCAGCCGGACGAGGGGGGATCGGCAGTACTTC. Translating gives CASSRTRGDRQYF.

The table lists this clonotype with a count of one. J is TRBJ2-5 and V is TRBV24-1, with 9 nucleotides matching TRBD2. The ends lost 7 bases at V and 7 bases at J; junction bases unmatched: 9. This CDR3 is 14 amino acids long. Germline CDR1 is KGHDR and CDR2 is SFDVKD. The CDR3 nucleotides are TGTGCCACCAGCCTTAGCGGGAGCAGTATGACCCAGTACTTC. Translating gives CATSLSGSSMTQYF.

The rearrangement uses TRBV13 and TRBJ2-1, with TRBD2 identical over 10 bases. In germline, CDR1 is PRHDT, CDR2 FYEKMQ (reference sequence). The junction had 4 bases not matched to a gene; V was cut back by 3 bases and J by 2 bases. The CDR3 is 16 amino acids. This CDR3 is CASSFYSGRPYNEQFF. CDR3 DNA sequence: TGTGCCAGCAGCTTTTATAGCGGGAGGCCCTACAATGAGCAGTTCTTC.

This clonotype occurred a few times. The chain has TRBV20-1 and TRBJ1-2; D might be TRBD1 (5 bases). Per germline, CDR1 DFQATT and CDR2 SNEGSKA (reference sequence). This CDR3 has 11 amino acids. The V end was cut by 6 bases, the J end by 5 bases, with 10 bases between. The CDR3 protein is CSALTGYGYTF. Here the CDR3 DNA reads TGCAGTGCCCTTACAGGATATGGCTACACCTTC.

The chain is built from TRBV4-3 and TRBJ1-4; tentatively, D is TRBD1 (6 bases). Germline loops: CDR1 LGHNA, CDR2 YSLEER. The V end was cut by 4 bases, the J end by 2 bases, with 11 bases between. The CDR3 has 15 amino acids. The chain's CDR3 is CASSRTRGTNEKLFF. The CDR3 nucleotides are TGCGCCAGCAGCCGCACAAGGGGGACTAATGAAAAACTGTTTTTT.

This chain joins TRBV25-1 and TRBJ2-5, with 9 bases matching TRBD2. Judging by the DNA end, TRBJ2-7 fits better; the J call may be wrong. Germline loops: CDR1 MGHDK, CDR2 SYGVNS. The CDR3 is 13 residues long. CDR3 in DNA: TGTGCCAGCGCCCGTAGCGGGAGCGACGAGCAGTACTTC. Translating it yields CASARSGSDEQYF.

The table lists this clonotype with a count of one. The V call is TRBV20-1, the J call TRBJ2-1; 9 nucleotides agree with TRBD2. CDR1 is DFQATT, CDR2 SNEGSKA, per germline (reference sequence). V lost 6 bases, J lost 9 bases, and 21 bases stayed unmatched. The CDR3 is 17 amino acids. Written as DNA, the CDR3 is TGCAGTGCCCCTCGCGGGAGGGCCCTGTCTTCAAGCTCTGAGCAGTTCTTC. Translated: CSAPRGRALSSSSEQFF.

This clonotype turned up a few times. CDR3 DNA: TGTGCCAGCAGTGACGGGGGGACAGGGGGCTACACCTTC. Protein product: CASSDGGTGGYTF. The chain recombines TRBV6-6 with TRBJ1-2; 9 bases are shared with TRBD1. The CDR3 extends over 13 amino acids. Germline loops: CDR1 MNHNY, CDR2 SVGAGI (reference sequence). V trimming: 5 bases; J trimming: 8 bases; junction bases outside the gene matches: 6.

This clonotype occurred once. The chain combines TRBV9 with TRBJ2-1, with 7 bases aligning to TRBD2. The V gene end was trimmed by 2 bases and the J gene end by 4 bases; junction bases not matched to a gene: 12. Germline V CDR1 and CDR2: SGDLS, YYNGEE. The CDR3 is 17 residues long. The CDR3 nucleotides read TGTGCCAGCAGCGTGGGCGGGAGACAAACCTTATACAATGAGCAGTTCTTC. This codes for CASSVGGRQTLYNEQFF.

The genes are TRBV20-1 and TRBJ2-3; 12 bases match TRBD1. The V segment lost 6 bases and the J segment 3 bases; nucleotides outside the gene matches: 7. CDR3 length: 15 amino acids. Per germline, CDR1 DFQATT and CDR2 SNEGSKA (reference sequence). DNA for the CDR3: TGCAGTGCCAACCTGGGACAGGGGGCAACAGATACGCAGTATTTT. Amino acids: CSANLGQGATDTQYF.

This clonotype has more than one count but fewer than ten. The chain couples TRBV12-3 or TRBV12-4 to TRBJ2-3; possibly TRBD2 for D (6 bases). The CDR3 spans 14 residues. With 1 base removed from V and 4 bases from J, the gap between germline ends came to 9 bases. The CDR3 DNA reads TGTGCCAGCAGTTTAGGACTAGTTGCAGATACGCAGTATTTT. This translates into CASSLGLVADTQYF.

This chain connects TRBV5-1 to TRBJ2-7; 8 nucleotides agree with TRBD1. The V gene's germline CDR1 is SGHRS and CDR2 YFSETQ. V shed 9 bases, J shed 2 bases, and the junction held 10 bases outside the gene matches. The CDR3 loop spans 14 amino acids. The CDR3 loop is CATRSRDRTYEQYF. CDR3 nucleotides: TGCGCCACCCGGTCCCGGGACAGGACCTACGAGCAGTACTTC. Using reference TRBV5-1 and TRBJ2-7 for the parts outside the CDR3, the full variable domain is KAGVTQTPRYLIKTRGQQVTLSCSPISGHRSVSWYQQTPGQGLQFLFEYFSETQRNKGNFPGRFSGRQFSNSRSEMNVSTLELGDSALYLCATRSRDRTYEQYFGPGTRLTVT.

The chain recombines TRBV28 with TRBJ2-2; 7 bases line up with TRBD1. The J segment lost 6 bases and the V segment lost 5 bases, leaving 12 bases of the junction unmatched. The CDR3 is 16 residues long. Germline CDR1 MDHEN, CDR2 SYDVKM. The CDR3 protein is CASSPNEFDRAGELFF. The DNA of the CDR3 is TGTGCCAGCAGTCCGAACGAATTCGACAGGGCCGGGGAGCTGTTTTTT.

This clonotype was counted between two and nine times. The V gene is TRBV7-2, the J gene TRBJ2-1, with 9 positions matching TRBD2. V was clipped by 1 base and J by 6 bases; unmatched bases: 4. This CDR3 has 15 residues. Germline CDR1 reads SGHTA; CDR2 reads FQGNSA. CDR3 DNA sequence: TGTGCCAGCAGCTTAGAAGTTAGCGGGGGCAATGAGCAGTTCTTC. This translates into CASSLEVSGGNEQFF.

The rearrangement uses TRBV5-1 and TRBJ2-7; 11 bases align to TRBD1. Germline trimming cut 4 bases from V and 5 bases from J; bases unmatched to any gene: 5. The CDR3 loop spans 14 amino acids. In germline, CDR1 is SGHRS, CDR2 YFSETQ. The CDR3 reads CASSMDRGLDEQYF. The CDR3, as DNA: TGCGCCAGCAGCATGGACAGGGGGCTGGACGAGCAGTACTTC. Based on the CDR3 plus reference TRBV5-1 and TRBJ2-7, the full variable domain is KAGVTQTPRYLIKTRGQQVTLSCSPISGHRSVSWYQQTPGQGLQFLFEYFSETQRNKGNFPGRFSGRQFSNSRSEMNVSTLELGDSALYLCASSMDRGLDEQYFGPGTRLTVT.

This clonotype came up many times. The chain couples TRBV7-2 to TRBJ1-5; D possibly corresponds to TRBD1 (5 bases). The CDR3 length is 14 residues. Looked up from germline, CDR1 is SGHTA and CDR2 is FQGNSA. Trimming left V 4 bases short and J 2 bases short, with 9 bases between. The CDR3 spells CASSSQGGNQPQHF. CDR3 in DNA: TGTGCCAGCAGCTCTCAGGGAGGCAATCAGCCCCAGCATTTT.

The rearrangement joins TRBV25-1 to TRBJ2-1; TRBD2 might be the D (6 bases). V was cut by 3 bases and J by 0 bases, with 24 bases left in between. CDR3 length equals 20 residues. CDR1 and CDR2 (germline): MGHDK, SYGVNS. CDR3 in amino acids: CASSDPGAGRQYSSYNEQFF. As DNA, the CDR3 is TGTGCCAGCAGTGATCCTGGGGCGGGACGGCAATATAGCTCCTACAATGAGCAGTTCTTC.

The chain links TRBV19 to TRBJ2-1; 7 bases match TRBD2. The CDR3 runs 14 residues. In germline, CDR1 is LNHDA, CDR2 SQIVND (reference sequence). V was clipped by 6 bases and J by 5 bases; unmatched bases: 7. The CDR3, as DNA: TGTGCCAGTAGGGCTCGGGAGGAGAACAATGAGCAGTTCTTC. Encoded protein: CASRAREENNEQFF.

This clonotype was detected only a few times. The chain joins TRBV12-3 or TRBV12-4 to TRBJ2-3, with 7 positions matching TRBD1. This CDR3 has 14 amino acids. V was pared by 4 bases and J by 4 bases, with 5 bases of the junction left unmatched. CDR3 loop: CASSCRGGADTQYF. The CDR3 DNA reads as TGTGCCAGCAGTTGCAGAGGGGGCGCAGATACGCAGTATTTT.

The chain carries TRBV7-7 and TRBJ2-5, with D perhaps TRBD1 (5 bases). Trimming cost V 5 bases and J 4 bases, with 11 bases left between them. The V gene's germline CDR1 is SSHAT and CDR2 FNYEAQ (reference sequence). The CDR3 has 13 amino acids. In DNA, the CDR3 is TGTGCCAGCAGCGCCGACAGTCTAGAGACCCAGTACTTC. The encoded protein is CASSADSLETQYF. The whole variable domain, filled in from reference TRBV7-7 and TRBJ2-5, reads GAGVSQSPRYKVTKRGQDVTLRCDPISSHATLYWYQQALGQGPEFLTYFNYEAQPDKSGLPSDRFSAERPEGSISTLTIQRTEQRDSAMYRCASSADSLETQYFGPGTRLLVL.

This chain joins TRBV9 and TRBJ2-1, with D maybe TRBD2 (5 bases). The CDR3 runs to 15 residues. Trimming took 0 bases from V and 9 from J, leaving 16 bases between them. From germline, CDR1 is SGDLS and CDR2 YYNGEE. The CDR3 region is CASSVVGSPGSEQFF. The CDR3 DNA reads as TGTGCCAGCAGCGTAGTGGGATCCCCGGGGAGTGAGCAGTTCTTC.